This entry is about one TCR beta chain. What it recognizes is unknown. This entry comes from a study of identical twins. Study results and caveats: Instead of following the same donors, the conclusions were based on cross-sectional statistical analysis.

Germline CDR1 reads SGHAT; CDR2 reads FQDESV (reference sequence). The CDR3 is 14 residues long. The V and J ends lost 7 bases and 7 bases, in that order; junction bases with no gene match: 12. The cDNA had a unique molecular identifier and a template-switch universal primer site. TCRdb re-derived calls from the 5' RACE reads in MiXCR, one entry per CDR3 protein. Among 400,000 to 600,000 distinct CDR3 sequences listed, about a fifth were seen once. This sample was also put to use in a study of yellow fever vaccine responses in identical twins. This second study says: In identical twins, vaccine T cell responses appeared partly shared and partly individual.

Sequencing was performed on CD4+ T cells sorted from blood. The chain joins TRBV11-1 to TRBJ2-7; 8 bases align to TRBD1. The origin of this receptor is a young woman in good health. This CDR3 reads CASTSDRGSGEQYF. In DNA form, the CDR3 reads TGTGCCAGCACCTCCGACAGGGGATCGGGAGAGCAGTACTTC.